This T cell receptor beta chain stems from a study of T cells in Graves' hyperthyroidism and ophthalmopathy (dated by TCRdb to the late 2010s). Describing the broader study: Peripheral blood was collected at initial diagnosis, before any treatment. To identify distinguishing TCR V-J signatures, a discovery cohort of 90 to 100 patients was used, comprising some 45 with Graves' ophthalmopathy and roughly 60 with stable Graves' hyperthyroidism. Prospective prediction of ophthalmopathy was tested in an independent validation cohort consisting of about 20 hyperthyroidism patients and 17 patients who later progressed to ophthalmopathy. For training and testing, the 80 to 100 patients in the discovery cohort were randomly divided in a 7:3 ratio. The study also compared thyroid tissue and blood T-cell repertoires from a handful of Graves' hyperthyroidism patients. After blood sampling, hyperthyroidism patients were treated with methimazole at a starting dose of 30 mg daily, and ophthalmopathy patients were treated with high-dose intravenous methylprednisolone. According to the paper, TCR Vbeta CDR3 sequencing was carried out on about 140 peripheral blood samples, which came from around 43 ophthalmopathy, around 75 hyperthyroidism and roughly 17 progressor patients.

The TCR beta CDR3 regions were amplified from RNA transcripts. The first round of RT-PCR for the TCR CDR3 was performed with the HTBI primer set and the Qiagen OneStep RT-PCR kit. A second multiplex PCR round built the libraries, followed by size selection and purification. Sequencing of the libraries was done on an Illumina HiSeq2000 using paired-end 100 bp reads. Concerning the study's data processing: SOAPnuke was used to process the raw data, removing reads that contained adapters or uncalled bases, had a mean Phred below 15, or lacked an exact match to the constant primer or identifier. COPE v1.2.5 was used to merge the high-quality paired reads, and each unique nucleotide sequence was defined as a clonotype. MiTCR v1.1 was used to align clonotypes to the IMGT TRBV, TRBD and TRBJ reference segments. The analysis included only V-J combinations with a frequency above 0.0001, which together covered about 99% of the repertoires. A TCS score was defined as the ratio of F50 (clonal expansion) to E x V (chaos), with BLOSUM62-based TCRdist applied between CDR3 peptides within each V-J. Welch's t-statistics and random forest reduced fewer than 600 V-J features to about 13, which were used in a naive Bayes classifier (R e1071). The public reads were quality trimmed at Q25 with fastp and then assembled into clones with MiXCR by TCRdb, keeping productive beta chains. Each record represents a unique CDR3 protein, reported with the most common genes and DNA among its rows. TCRdb's processing, not the authors', yielded these V and J calls. The sample contains approximately 620,000 distinct CDR3 sequences, around 15% of them found a single time. About 3.5% of the sample lies in the top ten.

The paper's findings and limits, for the study overall: In validation, the model predicted progression to ophthalmopathy a median of roughly 6.2 months before onset, with about 64% sensitivity and just under 75% specificity. Most expanded thyroid clonotypes (frequency above 0.001) were also detected in blood, suggesting blood repertoires may reflect thyroid immune responses. In cross-validation, a model built on a 13 V-J signature told ophthalmopathy apart from stable hyperthyroidism with 85% to 90% sensitivity and around 84% specificity, and in testing the same model reached 80%/75%. Sample size was not statistically predetermined, and investigators were not blinded to group allocation.

In the ophthalmopathy patients, disease was moderately to severely active, with a Clinical Activity Score of 3 or more, a NOSPECS grade of 4 or more, and a duration of less than 3 months. Patients with uncontrolled infections, other autoimmune diseases, pregnancy or lactation were excluded. Clinical symptoms, serum thyroxine and TRAb, thyroid ultrasound, and orbital computed tomography formed the basis for the diagnoses. Ficoll-Paque density gradient centrifugation was used to isolate PBMCs from approximately 10 ml of fresh peripheral blood. Total RNA was extracted using Trizol reagent, and RNA quality was assessed on an Agilent 2100 Bioanalyzer. V lost 6 bases and J lost 4 bases; the stretch between them is 9 bases long. The CDR3 measures 13 amino acids from cysteine to phenylalanine. Only the CDR3 region is kept as DNA, spanning 39 bases read in frame from base 1. CDR1 is given as KGHDR and CDR2 as SFDVKD, both from the germline V gene.

This clonotype has ten or more counts. It lacks a known antigen. No much larger clone is present one base from it, and per-base qualities are unavailable. Recombination linked TRBV24-1 to TRBJ1-5, with TRBD1 tentatively as D gene (6 bases match). Sequencing was performed on blood. The sequence was collected from a woman in her thirties or forties with Graves' ophthalmopathy. The DNA reads as follows: TGTGCCACCAGTCTCCAGGGGAATCAGCCCCAGCATTTT. Its protein reads: CATSLQGNQPQHF.